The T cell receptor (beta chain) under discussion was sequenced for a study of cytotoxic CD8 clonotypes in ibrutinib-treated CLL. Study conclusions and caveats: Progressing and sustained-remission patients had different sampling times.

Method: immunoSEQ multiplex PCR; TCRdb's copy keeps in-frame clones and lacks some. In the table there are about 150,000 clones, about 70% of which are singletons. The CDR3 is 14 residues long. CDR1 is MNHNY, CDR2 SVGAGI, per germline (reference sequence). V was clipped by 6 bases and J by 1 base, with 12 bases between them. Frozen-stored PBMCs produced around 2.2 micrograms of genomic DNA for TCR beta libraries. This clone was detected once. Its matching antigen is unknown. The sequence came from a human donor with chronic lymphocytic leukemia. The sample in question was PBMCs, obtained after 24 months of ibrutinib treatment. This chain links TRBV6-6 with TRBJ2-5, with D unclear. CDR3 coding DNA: TGTGCCAGCAGCCGCGTTTCGTCCCAAGAGACCCAGTACTTC. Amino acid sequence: CASSRVSSQETQYF.